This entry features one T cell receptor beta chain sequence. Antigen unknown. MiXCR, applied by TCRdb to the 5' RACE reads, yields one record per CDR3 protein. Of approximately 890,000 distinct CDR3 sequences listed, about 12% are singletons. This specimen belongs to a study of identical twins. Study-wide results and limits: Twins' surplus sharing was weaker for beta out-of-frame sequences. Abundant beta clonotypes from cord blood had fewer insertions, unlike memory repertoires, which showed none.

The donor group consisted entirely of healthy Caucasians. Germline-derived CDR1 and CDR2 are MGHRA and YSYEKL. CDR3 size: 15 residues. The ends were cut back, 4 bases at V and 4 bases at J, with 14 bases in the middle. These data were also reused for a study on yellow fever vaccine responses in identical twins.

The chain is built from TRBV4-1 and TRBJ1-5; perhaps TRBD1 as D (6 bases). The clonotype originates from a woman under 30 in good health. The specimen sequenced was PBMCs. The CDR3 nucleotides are TGCGCCAGCAGCCTACTGGGGGGCGCGAATCAGCCCCAGCATTTT. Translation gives CASSLLGGANQPQHF.